These T cell receptor beta chains were read from a single sample in a study of T-cell reconstitution after alpha-beta-depleted transplantation in children. One entry per CDR3 protein, called by TCRdb with MiXCR from the PCR reads. The table records roughly 400,000 distinct CDR3 sequences, just over 20% of them present only once. This material consisted of PBMCs from the stem cell graft donor, taken from the stem cell graft. The receptors originated from a human donor who donated a stem cell graft to a child with acute myeloid leukemia. Each CDR3 is given with its conserved first and last residue. The D gene is left open where the match is weak. The size entry is marked missing in some rows and otherwise reads once, few, many or a size class.

V: TRBV7-2
size: -
J: TRBJ2-7
D: -
CDR3: CASSLAVEGEQYF
DNA: TGTGCCAGCAGCTTAGCTGTGGAAGGGGAGCAGTACTTC

V: TRBV10-3
size: -
J: TRBJ2-7
D: TRBD1
CDR3: CAISESSSSTGEFTYEQYF
DNA: TGTGCCATCAGTGAGTCGAGTAGTTCAACAGGGGAATTTACCTACGAGCAGTACTTC

V: TRBV10-3
size: few
J: TRBJ2-7
D: TRBD1
CDR3: CAIREPGQGAYEQYF
DNA: TGTGCCATCAGGGAACCGGGACAGGGGGCCTACGAGCAGTACTTC

V: TRBV9
size: -
J: TRBJ2-2
D: TRBD1
CDR3: CASSDVRQGATGELFF
DNA: TGTGCCAGCAGCGATGTCCGACAGGGGGCTACCGGGGAGCTGTTTTTT

V: TRBV4-1
size: many
J: TRBJ2-1
D: -
CDR3: CASSLGLGSYNEQFF
DNA: TGCGCCAGCAGCCTGGGCCTGGGGTCCTACAATGAGCAGTTCTTC

V: TRBV18
size: many
J: TRBJ1-1
D: -
CDR3: CASSPGEGEAFF
DNA: TGTGCCAGCTCACCGGGGGAGGGTGAAGCTTTCTTT

V: TRBV5-1
size: -
J: TRBJ2-7
D: -
CDR3: CASCPGTSLYEQYF
DNA: TGCGCCAGCTGCCCCGGGACAAGCCTCTACGAGCAGTACTTC

V: TRBV7-8
size: few
J: TRBJ2-3
D: -
CDR3: CASRLVFTDTQYF
DNA: TGTGCCAGCCGACTAGTGTTCACAGATACGCAGTATTTT

V: TRBV12-3/TRBV12-4
size: -
J: TRBJ1-5
D: -
CDR3: CASRKGWGSNQPQHF
DNA: TGTGCCAGCAGAAAGGGATGGGGCAGCAATCAGCCCCAGCATTTT

V: TRBV19
size: many
J: TRBJ2-1
D: -
CDR3: CASRASGGPNEQFF
DNA: TGTGCCAGTAGGGCATCTGGGGGCCCTAATGAGCAGTTCTTC

V: TRBV12-3/TRBV12-4
size: many
J: TRBJ2-7
D: -
CDR3: CASRERGLMYF
DNA: TGTGCCAGCAGAGAAAGGGGCTTGATGTACTTC

V: TRBV12-3/TRBV12-4
size: -
J: TRBJ2-1
D: -
CDR3: CASSLVAAVNEQFF
DNA: TGTGCCAGCAGTTTAGTGGCGGCAGTAAATGAGCAGTTCTTC

V: TRBV12-3/TRBV12-4
size: few
J: TRBJ2-3
D: TRBD2
CDR3: CASSSDLRGVRADTQYF
DNA: TGTGCCAGCAGTTCAGACCTCCGGGGGGTCAGGGCAGATACGCAGTATTTT

V: TRBV25-1
size: few
J: TRBJ1-4
D: -
CDR3: CASTGAGNEKLFF
DNA: TGTGCCAGCACAGGGGCCGGTAATGAAAAACTGTTTTTT

V: TRBV12-3/TRBV12-4
size: many
J: TRBJ2-3
D: -
CDR3: CASSLSPRSSTDTQYF
DNA: TGTGCCAGCAGTTTATCGCCTCGCTCGTCCACAGATACGCAGTATTTT

V: TRBV20-1
size: many
J: TRBJ2-7
D: TRBD2
CDR3: CSSTTGGTYEQYF
DNA: TGCAGTTCCACCACGGGAGGAACCTACGAGCAGTACTTC

V: TRBV20-1
size: -
J: TRBJ2-1
D: -
CDR3: CRGGGGGTYNEQFF
DNA: TGCAGGGGGGGTGGAGGGGGGACCTACAATGAGCAGTTCTTC

V: TRBV3-1
size: -
J: TRBJ2-1
D: TRBD2
CDR3: CASSCEGLAGGGSYNEQFF
DNA: TGTGCCAGCAGCTGCGAGGGACTAGCGGGAGGGGGCTCCTACAATGAGCAGTTCTTC

V: TRBV29-1
size: many
J: TRBJ2-1
D: -
CDR3: CSVSVLPSQGYEQFF
DNA: TGCAGCGTTTCGGTCCTCCCGAGCCAGGGGTATGAGCAGTTCTTC